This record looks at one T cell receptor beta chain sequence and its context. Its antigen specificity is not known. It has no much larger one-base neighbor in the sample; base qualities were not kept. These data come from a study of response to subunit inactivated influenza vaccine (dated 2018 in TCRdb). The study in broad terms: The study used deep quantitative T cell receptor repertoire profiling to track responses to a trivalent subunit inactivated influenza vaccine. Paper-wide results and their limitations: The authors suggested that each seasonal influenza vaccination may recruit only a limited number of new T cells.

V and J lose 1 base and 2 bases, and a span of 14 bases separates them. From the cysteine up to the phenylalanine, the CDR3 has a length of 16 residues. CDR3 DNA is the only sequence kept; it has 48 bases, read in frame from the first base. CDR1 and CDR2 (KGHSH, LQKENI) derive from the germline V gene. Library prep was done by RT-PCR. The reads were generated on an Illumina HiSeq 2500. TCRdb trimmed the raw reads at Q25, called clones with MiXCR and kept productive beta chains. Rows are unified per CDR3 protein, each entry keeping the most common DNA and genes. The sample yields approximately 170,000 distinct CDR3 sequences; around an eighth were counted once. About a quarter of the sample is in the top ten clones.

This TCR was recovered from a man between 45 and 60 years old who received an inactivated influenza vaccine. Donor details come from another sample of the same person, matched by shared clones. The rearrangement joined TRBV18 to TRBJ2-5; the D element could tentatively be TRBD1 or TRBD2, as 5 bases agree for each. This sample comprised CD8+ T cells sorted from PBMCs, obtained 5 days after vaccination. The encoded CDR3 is CASSPLVSEGQETQYF. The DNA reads TGTGCCAGCTCACCACTTGTGTCTGAGGGGCAAGAGACCCAGTACTTC.